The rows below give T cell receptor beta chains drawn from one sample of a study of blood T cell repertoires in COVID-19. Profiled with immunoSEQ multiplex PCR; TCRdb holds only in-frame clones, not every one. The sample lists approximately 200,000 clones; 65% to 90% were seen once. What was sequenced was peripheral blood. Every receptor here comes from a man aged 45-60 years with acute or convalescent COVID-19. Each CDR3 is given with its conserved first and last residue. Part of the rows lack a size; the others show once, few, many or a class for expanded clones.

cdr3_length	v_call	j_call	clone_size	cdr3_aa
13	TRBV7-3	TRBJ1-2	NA	CASSLGQGAGYTF
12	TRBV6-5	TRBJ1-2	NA	CASTGDRDGYTF
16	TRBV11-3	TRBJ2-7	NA	CASSLGGAGDPYEQYF
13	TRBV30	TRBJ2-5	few	CAWTLKGEETQYF
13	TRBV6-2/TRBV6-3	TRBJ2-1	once	CACSILSTGEQFF
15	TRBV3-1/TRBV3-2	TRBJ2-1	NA	CASSQVRGGYNEQFF
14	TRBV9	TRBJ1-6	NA	CASSVRQGGGPLHF
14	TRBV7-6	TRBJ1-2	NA	CASSLAPTGYGYTF
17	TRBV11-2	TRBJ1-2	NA	CASSFDGTGNSNYGYTF
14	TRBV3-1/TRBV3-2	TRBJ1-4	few	CASSHRGQNEKLFF
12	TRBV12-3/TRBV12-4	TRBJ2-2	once	CASSFVTGELFF
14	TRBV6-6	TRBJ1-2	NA	CASSYYTLDYGYTF
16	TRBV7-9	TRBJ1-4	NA	CASSFGQGVVNEKLFF
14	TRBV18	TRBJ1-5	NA	CASSQTGGDQPQHF
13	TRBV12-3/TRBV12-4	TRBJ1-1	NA	CASSFTRNTEAFF
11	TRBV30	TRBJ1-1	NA	CAWGVSTEAFF
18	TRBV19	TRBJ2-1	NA	CASSIPGGGVRSYNEQFF
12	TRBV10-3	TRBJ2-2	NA	CAIRGGAGELFF
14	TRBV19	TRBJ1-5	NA	CASSMRTVNQPQHF
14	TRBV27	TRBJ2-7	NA	CASSFLGPSYEQYF
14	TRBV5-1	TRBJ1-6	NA	CASSLDSLNSPLHF
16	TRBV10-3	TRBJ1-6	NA	CAISGSERGVNSPLHF
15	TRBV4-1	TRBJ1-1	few	CASSPLLGPNTEAFF
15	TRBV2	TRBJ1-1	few	CASIPGTARNTEAFF
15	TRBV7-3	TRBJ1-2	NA	CASSPGGQANYGYTF
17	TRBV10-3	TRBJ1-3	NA	CAISAGQLGRTGNTIYF
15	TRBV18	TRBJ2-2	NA	CASSLGQAITGELFF
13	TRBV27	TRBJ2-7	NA	CASSRDRGDEQYF
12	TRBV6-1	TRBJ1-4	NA	CASTPGGEKLFF